These 26 T cell receptor beta chains were all obtained from the same sample, sequenced in a study of T cells in Graves' hyperthyroidism and ophthalmopathy. TCR beta CDR3 region amplification was performed from RNA transcripts. TCR CDR3 regions were first amplified by RT-PCR with HTBI primers. TCRdb called the multiplex PCR reads again in MiXCR, with one record for every CDR3 protein. The sample includes about 640,000 distinct CDR3 sequences, roughly 14% seen only once; the top ten take 9.5% to 15%. Sequencing used blood. These receptors came from a woman aged 45-60 years with Graves' ophthalmopathy.

This clonotype was observed at least ten times. V usage is TRBV12-3 or TRBV12-4 and J usage is TRBJ2-2, with 9 positions matching TRBD2. The CDR3 contains 16 residues. The V segment lost 2 bases and the J segment 4 bases; nucleotides outside the gene matches: 5. The CDR3 region is CASSLWLAGSTGELFF. The CDR3 bases are TGTGCCAGCAGTTTATGGCTAGCGGGATCCACCGGGGAGCTGTTTTTT.

There are many counts of this clonotype. V and J are TRBV20-1 and TRBJ2-5; D uncertain. The CDR3 spans 11 residues. The V gene lost 1 base and the J gene lost 5 bases, with 5 bases spanning the gap. Germline V gene sequence: CDR1 DFQATT, CDR2 SNEGSKA (reference sequence). CDR3 sequence reads: CSARVPETQYF. The CDR3 region has the DNA TGCAGTGCTAGAGTACCTGAGACCCAGTACTTC.

A few counts support this clonotype. This chain joins TRBV7-8 and TRBJ1-5, with D unclear. The CDR3 runs 16 residues. Trimming cost V 2 bases and J 6 bases, with 17 bases left between them. The V gene's germline CDR1 is SGHVS and CDR2 FQNEAQ. The DNA of the CDR3 is TGTGCCAGCAGCTTATCTTCGTCCAACCGGGGTCAGCCCCAGCATTTT. It is translated as CASSLSSSNRGQPQHF.

The V call is TRBV9, the J call TRBJ2-3; 10 positions agree with TRBD2. Germline CDR1 reads SGDLS; CDR2 reads YYNGEE. The V and J ends lost 4 bases and 4 bases, in that order; junction bases with no gene match: 6. The CDR3 is 15 amino acids. The CDR3 DNA reads TGTGCCAGCAGCTCCGAAGGACTAGCGGCAGATACGCAGTATTTT. Protein product: CASSSEGLAADTQYF.

This clonotype was observed many times. V and J are TRBV7-3 and TRBJ2-7; D is possibly TRBD1 (7 bases). This CDR3 has 14 residues. Germline CDR1 SGHTA, CDR2 FQGTGA. V lost 5 bases, J lost 5 bases, and 16 bases lay in between. The CDR3 loop reads CASSQGGGAHEQYF. For the CDR3, the DNA is TGTGCCAGCAGCCAAGGGGGCGGGGCCCACGAGCAGTACTTC. Full variable domain (remainder filled in from reference TRBV7-3 and TRBJ2-7): GAGVSQTPSNKVTEKGKYVELRCDPISGHTALYWYRQSLGQGPEFLIYFQGTGAADDSGLPNDRFFAVRPEGSVSTLKIQRTERGDSAVYLCASSQGGGAHEQYFGPGTRLTVT.

This clonotype was seen at least ten times. This chain connects TRBV5-1 to TRBJ2-7; 8 bases map to TRBD2. CDR3 length: 15 amino acids. V shed 0 bases, J shed 4 bases, and the junction held 6 bases outside the gene matches. The germline V gene encodes CDR1 SGHRS and CDR2 YFSETQ. The CDR3 sequence: CASSLASGRAYEQYF. Here the CDR3 DNA reads TGCGCCAGCAGCTTGGCCAGCGGGAGAGCATACGAGCAGTACTTC.

In this sample, this clonotype turned up many times. CDR3 DNA: TGTGCCAGCAGCATTCAGGGGGCCACCGGGGAGCTGTTTTTT. It codes for CASSIQGATGELFF. The chain links TRBV7-3 to TRBJ2-2; TRBD1 agrees at 8 bases. V lost 5 bases, J lost 4 bases, and 3 bases stayed unmatched. Germline V gene sequence: CDR1 SGHTA, CDR2 FQGTGA. The CDR3 spans 14 residues.

This clonotype has a handful of counts. The CDR3: CSAQKVGRDAGTQYF. The CDR3 DNA follows: TGCAGTGCCCAGAAGGTCGGCCGGGATGCGGGTACGCAGTATTTT. V usage is TRBV20-1 and J usage is TRBJ2-3; weak D call: TRBD2 (5 bases). Germline CDR1 and CDR2: DFQATT and SNEGSKA (reference sequence). V was trimmed by 6 bases and J by 8 bases, leaving 24 bases between them. CDR3 length equals 15 residues.

The chain carries TRBV2 and TRBJ2-5; 11 bases fit TRBD2. This CDR3 contains 16 residues. Trimming cost V 6 bases and J 2 bases; bases outside gene matches: 8. The germline V gene has CDR1 SNHLY and CDR2 FYNNEI. The CDR3 protein is CASSDLAGGYQETQYF. CDR3 nucleotide sequence: TGTGCCAGCAGCGATTTAGCGGGAGGGTATCAAGAGACCCAGTACTTC.

There are many counts of this clonotype. The chain links TRBV7-3 to TRBJ2-5; perhaps TRBD2 as D (5 bases). Germline assignment: CDR1 SGHTA and CDR2 FQGTGA. V dropped 5 bases and J dropped 4 bases, with 11 bases sitting between them. The CDR3 runs 13 residues. The CDR3 sequence: CASSKGLAETQYF. The CDR3 nucleotides read TGTGCCAGCAGCAAGGGTCTAGCAGAGACCCAGTACTTC.

The genes are TRBV6-2 or TRBV6-3 and TRBJ1-2; D is ambiguous. This CDR3 is 15 amino acids long. V lost 4 bases and J 4 bases, leaving 16 bases between the germline ends. CDR1 and CDR2 from the germline V gene are MNHEY and SVGEGT. In nucleotides, the CDR3 is TGTGCCAGCAGTTCTCCTACCTCCCCTACCTATGGCTACACCTTC. Translation: CASSSPTSPTYGYTF.

In this sample, this clonotype turned up many times. The genes are TRBV28 and TRBJ1-2, with D possibly TRBD1 on 5 matching bases. Trimming took off 3 bases at V and 4 bases at J, with 18 bases between the two ends. This CDR3 contains 16 residues. Per germline, CDR1 MDHEN and CDR2 SYDVKM. The CDR3 DNA is TGTGCCAGCAGTTTCCGGCGGCAGGGAACTGTCTATGGCTACACCTTC. Translating gives CASSFRRQGTVYGYTF.

There are a few counts of this clonotype. The genes are TRBV12-3 or TRBV12-4 and TRBJ2-1, with 13 bases aligning to TRBD2. Germline trimming cut 3 bases from V and 9 bases from J; bases unmatched to any gene: 5. This CDR3 has 15 amino acids. The CDR3 reads CASSFGLAGVLEQFF. For the CDR3, the DNA is TGTGCCAGCAGTTTCGGACTAGCGGGAGTGCTTGAGCAGTTCTTC.

This clonotype was seen at least ten times. The rearrangement joins TRBV6-2 or TRBV6-3 to TRBJ1-2; 8 nucleotides align to TRBD1. This CDR3 spans 15 amino acids. CDR1 and CDR2 (germline): MNHEY, SVGEGT. V shed 2 bases, J shed 3 bases, and the junction held 5 bases outside the gene matches. CDR3: CASSYRQGTYYGYTF. In nucleotides, the CDR3 is TGTGCCAGCAGTTACCGACAGGGGACCTACTATGGCTACACCTTC.

V gene TRBV12-3 or TRBV12-4 combines with J gene TRBJ2-2; 10 nucleotides align to TRBD2. V gave up 8 bases and J gave up 0 bases; unmatched junction bases: 18. This CDR3 comprises 20 residues. The CDR3: CASSPRGPSGRMANTGELFF. CDR3 DNA: TGTGCCAGCTCACCAAGGGGGCCTAGCGGGAGAATGGCGAACACCGGGGAGCTGTTTTTT.

This clonotype appeared many times. This chain uses TRBV2 with TRBJ1-1; weak D call: TRBD1 (5 bases). V dropped 3 bases and J dropped 1 base, with 12 bases sitting between them. Looked up from germline, CDR1 is SNHLY and CDR2 is FYNNEI. The length of the CDR3 is 15 residues. CDR3 sequence reads: CASSEGPGENTEAFF. CDR3 DNA sequence: TGTGCCAGCAGTGAGGGGCCGGGGGAGAACACTGAAGCTTTCTTT.

This clonotype was observed many times. The chain employs TRBV5-5 and TRBJ2-7; TRBD1 aligns across 8 bases. Germline V gene lookup returns CDR1 SGHKS and CDR2 YYEKEE (reference sequence). V was pared by 5 bases and J by 0 bases, with 7 bases of the junction left unmatched. The CDR3 runs 15 residues. This chain's CDR3 is CASRLGTGHSYEQYF. DNA of the CDR3: TGTGCCAGCAGGTTAGGGACAGGCCACTCCTACGAGCAGTACTTC.

This clonotype was observed many times. The chain carries TRBV28 and TRBJ2-5; TRBD2 agrees at 10 bases. The ends lost 3 bases at V and 13 bases at J; junction bases unmatched: 11. The germline V gene has CDR1 MDHEN and CDR2 SYDVKM. This CDR3 region has 14 residues. The CDR3 bases are TGTGCCAGCAGTTTGTTGGCTAGCGGGAGCCCTTGGTACTTC. Residues: CASSLLASGSPWYF.

There are many counts of this clonotype. The chain joins TRBV29-1 to TRBJ2-3, with 12 nucleotides matching TRBD2. V shed 7 bases, J shed 3 bases, and the junction held 8 bases outside the gene matches. Germline V CDR1 and CDR2: SQVTM, ANQGSEA. The CDR3 contains 15 residues. The CDR3 region is CSAKTSGSWTDTQYF. The CDR3 nucleotides read TGCAGCGCTAAGACTAGCGGGAGTTGGACAGATACGCAGTATTTT.

This clonotype was recorded many times. The V and J genes are TRBV4-1 and TRBJ1-1, with TRBD1 as a possible D gene (5 bases). Germline CDR1 MGHRA, CDR2 YSYEKL. Trimming took 4 bases from V and 1 from J, leaving 10 bases between them. The CDR3 totals 14 residues. The CDR3 DNA reads as TGCGCCAGCAGCCCCGGAGGGGCGAACACTGAAGCTTTCTTT. Translated: CASSPGGANTEAFF.

The chain has TRBV12-3 or TRBV12-4 and TRBJ1-6; the D is unclear. There are 19 residues in the CDR3. The V gene lost 5 bases and the J gene lost 0 bases, with 20 bases spanning the gap. DNA for the CDR3: TGTGCCAGCAGTCCGGAGGTCGGCAGTTTCAGCTCCTATAATTCACCCCTCCACTTT. Its protein product is CASSPEVGSFSSYNSPLHF.

This clonotype was counted a few times. J is TRBJ2-5 and V is TRBV4-3; D unresolved. The CDR3 is made up of 14 amino acids. V lost 0 bases, J lost 4 bases, and 9 bases lay in between. Per the germline V gene, CDR1 is LGHNA and CDR2 is YSLEER. The CDR3 DNA reads as TGCGCCAGCAGCCAAGATCTGGTCGGAGAGACCCAGTACTTC. Protein: CASSQDLVGETQYF.

This clonotype was found a few times. This chain uses TRBV11-2 with TRBJ2-2; the match to TRBD1 covers 9 bases. The CDR3 extends over 14 amino acids. With V trimmed by 8 bases and J by 4 bases, 5 bases remained unmatched. The V gene's germline CDR1 is SGHAT and CDR2 FQNNGV. The CDR3 sequence: CASRKTGGTGELFF. The CDR3 DNA reads as TGTGCCAGCCGTAAGACAGGGGGCACCGGGGAGCTGTTTTTT.

The chain joins TRBV5-1 to TRBJ2-2, with D uncertain. The CDR3 is 12 amino acids. The V end was cut by 5 bases, the J end by 7 bases, with 9 bases between. Germline CDR1 is SGHRS and CDR2 is YFSETQ. In DNA, the CDR3 is TGCGCCAGCAGGGGTCTCGGCGGGGAGCTGTTTTTT. Translated, it gives CASRGLGGELFF.

This clonotype was recorded many times. The V gene is TRBV5-1, the J gene TRBJ1-1; no firm D call. CDR3 length: 15 residues. Between the trimmed V and J ends, which lost 4 bases and 1 base, there was a span of 14 bases. Germline V gene lookup returns CDR1 SGHRS and CDR2 YFSETQ. The CDR3 is CASSQIGQPNTEAFF. The CDR3 DNA is TGCGCCAGCAGCCAAATCGGGCAGCCGAACACTGAAGCTTTCTTT.

The chain has TRBV2 and TRBJ1-6; 9 bases are shared with TRBD1. Germline CDR1 and CDR2: SNHLY and FYNNEI. With 2 bases clipped from V and 10 bases from J, the junction kept 6 bases outside the gene matches. The CDR3 totals 15 residues. This CDR3 is CASSEKTGGGSPLHF. The CDR3 DNA reads as TGTGCCAGCAGTGAAAAGACAGGGGGAGGGTCACCCCTCCACTTT.